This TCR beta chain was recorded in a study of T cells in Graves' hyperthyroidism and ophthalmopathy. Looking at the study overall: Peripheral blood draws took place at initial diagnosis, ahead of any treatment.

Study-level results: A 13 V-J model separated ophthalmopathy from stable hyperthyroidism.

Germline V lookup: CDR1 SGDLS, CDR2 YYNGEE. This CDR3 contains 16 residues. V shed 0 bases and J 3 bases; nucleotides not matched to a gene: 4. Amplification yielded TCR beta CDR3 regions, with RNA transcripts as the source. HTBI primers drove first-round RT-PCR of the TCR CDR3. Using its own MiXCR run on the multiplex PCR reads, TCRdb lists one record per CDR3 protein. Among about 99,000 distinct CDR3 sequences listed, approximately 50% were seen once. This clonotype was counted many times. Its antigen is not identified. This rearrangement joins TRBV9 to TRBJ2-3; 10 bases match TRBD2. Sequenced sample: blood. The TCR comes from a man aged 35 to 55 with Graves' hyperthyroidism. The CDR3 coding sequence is TGTGCCAGCAGCGTAGGGAGCGGGAGGGGTACAGATACGCAGTATTTT. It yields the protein CASSVGSGRGTDTQYF. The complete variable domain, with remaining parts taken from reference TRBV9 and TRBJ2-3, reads DSGVTQTPKHLITATGQRVTLRCSPRSGDLSVYWYQQSLDQGLQFLIQYYNGEERAKGNILERFSAQQFPDLHSELNLSSLELGDSALYFCASSVGSGRGTDTQYFGPGTRLTVL.